This T cell receptor beta chain was observed in a study of cytomegalovirus exposure and HLA in healthy donors. The CDR3 sequence is 19 residues long. V dropped 4 bases and J dropped 1 base, with 25 bases sitting between them. Germline V lookup: CDR1 LNHDA, CDR2 SQIVND (reference sequence). Study-level results: Analyses of presence/absence relied on an assumption of roughly uniform sequencing depth across donors.

On this clone itself: The antigen is not known.

The PCR made use of 60 Vbeta and 13 Jbeta primers. Assay used: immunoSEQ multiplex PCR; TCRdb lists only in-frame clones, some missing. Here the sample spans roughly 190,000 clones, roughly 80% being singletons. The sample comprised PBMCs. The TCR sequence derives from a man aged 40-55 years in good health and CMV-seropositive. The chain uses TRBV19 and TRBJ1-1, with D possibly TRBD1 on 6 matching bases. In DNA form, the CDR3 reads TGTGCCAGTAGTACCCCCGACTCCTTCAGGGGAGTGAGGAACACTGAAGCTTTCTTT. It translates to CASSTPDSFRGVRNTEAFF.